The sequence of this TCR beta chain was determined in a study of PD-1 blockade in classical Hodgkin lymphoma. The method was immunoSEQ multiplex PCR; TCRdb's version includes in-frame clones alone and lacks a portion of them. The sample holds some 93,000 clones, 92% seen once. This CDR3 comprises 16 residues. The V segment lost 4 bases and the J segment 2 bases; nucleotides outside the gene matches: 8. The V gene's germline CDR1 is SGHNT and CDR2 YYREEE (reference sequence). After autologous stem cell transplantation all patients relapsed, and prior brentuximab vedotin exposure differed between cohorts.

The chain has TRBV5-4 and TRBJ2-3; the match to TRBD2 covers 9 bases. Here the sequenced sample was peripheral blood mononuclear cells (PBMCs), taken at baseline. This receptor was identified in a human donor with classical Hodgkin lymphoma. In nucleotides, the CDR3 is TGTGCCAGCAGCGCACCGGGACTAGCCATCACAGATACGCAGTATTTT. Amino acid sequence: CASSAPGLAITDTQYF.